One sample yielded the 6 T cell receptor beta chains listed below, sequenced in a study of T cell repertoires in cytomegalovirus infection. The antigens these receptors bind are not known. TCRdb independently ran MiXCR on the reads; one entry per CDR3 protein. The sample has fewer than 70,000 distinct CDR3 sequences; about 27% are singletons. The source was CD8+ T cells from cultured PBMCs, collected from culture after CMV antigen stimulation. The receptors stem from a human donor in good health (CMV status not recorded). Some clones in this sample may be carry-over from other donors' samples.

The chain joins TRBV7-8 to TRBJ2-7; 8 bases align to TRBD2. Trimming at V came to 1 base and at J to 4 bases, leaving 3 bases not matched to a gene. Germline V gene lookup returns CDR1 SGHVS and CDR2 FQNEAQ. The CDR3 contains 14 residues. CDR3 sequence: CASSLGSGRYEQYF. Here the CDR3 DNA reads TGTGCCAGCAGCTTAGGGAGCGGGAGATACGAGCAGTACTTC.

The chain is built from TRBV6-2 or TRBV6-3 and TRBJ2-1; 8 positions agree with TRBD1. Trimming cost V 7 bases and J 2 bases; bases outside gene matches: 7. Per the germline V gene, CDR1 is MNHEY and CDR2 is SVGEGT. The CDR3 has 15 amino acids. CDR3: CASIPGTGPYNEQFF. In nucleotides, the CDR3 is TGTGCCAGCATCCCCGGGACAGGACCCTACAATGAGCAGTTCTTC.

A note on this clonotype: This sequence may be a read error, since a much larger clone differs from it by one base. This chain joins TRBV19 and TRBJ1-2; D is uncertain. In germline, CDR1 is LNHDA, CDR2 SQIVND (reference sequence). The CDR3 runs 15 residues. The CDR3 loop reads CVSSMLLGSPYGYTF. The CDR3 DNA follows: TGTGTCAGTAGTATGTTGTTGGGCAGCCCTTATGGCTACACCTTC. Full variable domain (missing parts from reference TRBV19 and TRBJ1-2): DGGITQSPKYLFRKEGQNVTLSCEQNLNHDAMYWYRQDPGQGLRLIYYSQIVNDFQKGDIAEGYSVSREKKESFPLTVTSAQKNPTAFYLCVSSMLLGSPYGYTFGSGTRLTVV.

This clonotype was detected only a few times. V gene TRBV4-3 combines with J gene TRBJ2-7; 8 nucleotides agree with TRBD1. V trimming: 2 bases; J trimming: 0 bases; junction bases outside the gene matches: 6. Germline V lookup: CDR1 LGHNA, CDR2 YSLEER. The CDR3 consists of 16 residues. CDR3 bases: TGCGCCAGCAGCCAAAGTCGGCAGGGGGCCTCCTACGAGCAGTACTTC. This translates into CASSQSRQGASYEQYF.

This clonotype showed up just a few times. The chain couples TRBV6-1 to TRBJ1-5, with TRBD1 matching 11 bases. The CDR3 loop spans 17 amino acids. Germline-derived CDR1 and CDR2 are MNHNS and SASEGT. Unmatched junction bases numbered 10, after V lost 5 bases and J lost 4 bases. The DNA of the CDR3 is TGTGCCAGCAGTCCCGGACAGGGGGCATTTGGGAATCAGCCCCAGCATTTT. As protein: CASSPGQGAFGNQPQHF.

In its sample, this clonotype was seen many times. J is TRBJ2-3 and V is TRBV12-3 or TRBV12-4; weak D call: TRBD2 (7 bases). V lost 6 bases and J lost 2, with 18 bases in between. This CDR3 contains 16 residues. The CDR3 region has the DNA TGTGCCAGCAGCCAACAACACGGGGGGCCCACAGATACGCAGTATTTT. Amino acids: CASSQQHGGPTDTQYF.